The T cell receptor beta chain under discussion was sequenced for a study of OX40 agonist ivuxolimab in advanced cancers. The V end was cut by 0 bases, the J end by 2 bases, with 10 bases between. Germline V gene sequence: CDR1 KGHSH, CDR2 LQKENI. The CDR3 extends over 16 amino acids. Produced via immunoSEQ multiplex PCR; TCRdb's table is partial and in-frame only. Among tens of thousands of clones, around four fifths were seen once, and the ten largest hold 3.5% to 4%. The clonotype was recovered from an adult with an advanced solid tumor such as melanoma, head and neck, liver or kidney cancer. The chain links TRBV18 to TRBJ2-2; D may be TRBD1 or TRBD2 (5 bases each). Source: CD4+ or CD8+ T cells sorted from blood, taken in a trial of the OX40 agonist ivuxolimab. The CDR3 bases are TGTGCCAGCTCACCACCAGGGACGGGCAACACCGGGGAGCTGTTTTTT. Its protein is CASSPPGTGNTGELFF.